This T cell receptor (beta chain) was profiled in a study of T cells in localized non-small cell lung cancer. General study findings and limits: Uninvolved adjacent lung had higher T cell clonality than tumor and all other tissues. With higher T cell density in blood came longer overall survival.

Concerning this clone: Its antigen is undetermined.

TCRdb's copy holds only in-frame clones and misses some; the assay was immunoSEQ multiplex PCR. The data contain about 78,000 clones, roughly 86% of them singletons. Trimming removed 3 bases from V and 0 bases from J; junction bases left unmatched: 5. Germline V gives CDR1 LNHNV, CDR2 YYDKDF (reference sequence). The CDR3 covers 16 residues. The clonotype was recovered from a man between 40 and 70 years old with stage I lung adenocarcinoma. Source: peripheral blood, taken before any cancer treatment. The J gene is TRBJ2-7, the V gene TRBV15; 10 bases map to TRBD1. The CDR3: CATSSPDRGSSYEQYF. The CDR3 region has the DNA TGTGCCACCAGCAGCCCGGACAGGGGGAGCTCCTACGAGCAGTACTTC.